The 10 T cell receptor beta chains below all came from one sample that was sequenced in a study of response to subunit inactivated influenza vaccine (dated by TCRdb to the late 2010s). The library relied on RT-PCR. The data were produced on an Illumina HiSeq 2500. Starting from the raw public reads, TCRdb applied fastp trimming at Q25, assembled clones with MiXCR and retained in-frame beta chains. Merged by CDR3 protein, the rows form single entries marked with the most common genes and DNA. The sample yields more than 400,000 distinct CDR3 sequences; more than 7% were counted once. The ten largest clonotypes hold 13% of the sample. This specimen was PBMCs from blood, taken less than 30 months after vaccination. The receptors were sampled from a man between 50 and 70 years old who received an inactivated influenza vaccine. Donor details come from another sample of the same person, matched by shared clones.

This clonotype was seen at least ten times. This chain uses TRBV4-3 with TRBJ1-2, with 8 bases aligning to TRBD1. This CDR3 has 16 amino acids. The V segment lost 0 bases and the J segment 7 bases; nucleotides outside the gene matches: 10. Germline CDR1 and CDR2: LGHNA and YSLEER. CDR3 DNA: TGCGCCAGCAGCCAAGATCTACAGGGGGAATTCGTTGGCTACACCTTC. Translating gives CASSQDLQGEFVGYTF.

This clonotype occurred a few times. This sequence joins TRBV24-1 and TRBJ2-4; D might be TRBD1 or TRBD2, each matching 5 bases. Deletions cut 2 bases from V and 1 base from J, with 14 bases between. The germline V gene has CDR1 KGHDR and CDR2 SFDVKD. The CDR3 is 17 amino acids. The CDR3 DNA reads TGTGCCACCAGTGATTGCCCGGGGCGCGGGGCCAAAAACATTCAGTACTTC. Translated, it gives CATSDCPGRGAKNIQYF.

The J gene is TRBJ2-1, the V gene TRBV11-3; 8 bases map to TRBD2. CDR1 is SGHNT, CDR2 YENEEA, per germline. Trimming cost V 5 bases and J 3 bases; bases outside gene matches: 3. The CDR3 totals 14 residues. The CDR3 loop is CASSVSGNYNEQFF. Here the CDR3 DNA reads TGTGCCAGCAGCGTTAGCGGGAACTACAATGAGCAGTTCTTC.

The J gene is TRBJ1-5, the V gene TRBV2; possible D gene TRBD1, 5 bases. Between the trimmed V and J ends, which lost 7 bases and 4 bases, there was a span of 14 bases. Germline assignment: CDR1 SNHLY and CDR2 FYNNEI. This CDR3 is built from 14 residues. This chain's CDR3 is CASTPQGQNQPQHF. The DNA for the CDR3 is TGTGCCAGCACCCCGCAGGGTCAAAATCAGCCCCAGCATTTT.

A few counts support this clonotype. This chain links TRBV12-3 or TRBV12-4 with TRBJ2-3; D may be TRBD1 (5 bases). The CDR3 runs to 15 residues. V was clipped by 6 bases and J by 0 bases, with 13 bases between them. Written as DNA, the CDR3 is TGTGCCAGCAGATGGACAAGAACTAGCACAGATACGCAGTATTTT. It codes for CASRWTRTSTDTQYF.

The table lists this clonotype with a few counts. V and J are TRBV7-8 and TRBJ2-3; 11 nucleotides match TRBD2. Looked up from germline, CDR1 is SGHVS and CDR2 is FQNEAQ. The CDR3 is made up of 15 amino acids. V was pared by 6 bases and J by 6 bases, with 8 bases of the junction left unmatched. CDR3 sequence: CASRPTSGSSDTQYF. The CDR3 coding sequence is TGTGCCAGCAGACCAACTAGCGGGAGTTCGGATACGCAGTATTTT.

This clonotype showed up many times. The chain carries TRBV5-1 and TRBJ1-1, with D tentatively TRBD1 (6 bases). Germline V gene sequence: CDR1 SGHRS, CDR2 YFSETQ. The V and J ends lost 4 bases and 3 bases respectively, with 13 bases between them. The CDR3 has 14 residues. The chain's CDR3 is CASSVNRDHTEAFF. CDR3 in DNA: TGCGCCAGCAGCGTAAACAGGGACCACACTGAAGCTTTCTTT.

CDR3 nucleotide sequence: TGTGCCAGCAGTTACCCAGGAGGGAATTCACCCCTCCACTTT. It yields the protein CASSYPGGNSPLHF. The chain has TRBV12-3 or TRBV12-4 and TRBJ1-6; D ambiguous. V was trimmed by 4 bases and J by 7 bases, leaving 11 bases between them. This CDR3 is 14 amino acids long.

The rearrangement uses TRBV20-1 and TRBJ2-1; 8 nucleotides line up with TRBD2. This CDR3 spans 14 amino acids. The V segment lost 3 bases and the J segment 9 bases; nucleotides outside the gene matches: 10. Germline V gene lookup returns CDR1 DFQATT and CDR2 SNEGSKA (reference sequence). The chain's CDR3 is CSASGGAVLSEQFF. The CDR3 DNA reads TGCAGTGCTAGCGGGGGGGCCGTTCTTAGTGAGCAGTTCTTC.

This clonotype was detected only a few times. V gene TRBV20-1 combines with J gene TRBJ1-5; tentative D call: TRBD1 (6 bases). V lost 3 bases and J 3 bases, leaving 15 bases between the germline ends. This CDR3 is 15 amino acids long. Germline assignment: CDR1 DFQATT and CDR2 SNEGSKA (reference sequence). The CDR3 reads CSASNNRVDNQPQHF. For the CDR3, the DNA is TGCAGTGCTAGCAACAACAGGGTTGACAATCAGCCCCAGCATTTT.